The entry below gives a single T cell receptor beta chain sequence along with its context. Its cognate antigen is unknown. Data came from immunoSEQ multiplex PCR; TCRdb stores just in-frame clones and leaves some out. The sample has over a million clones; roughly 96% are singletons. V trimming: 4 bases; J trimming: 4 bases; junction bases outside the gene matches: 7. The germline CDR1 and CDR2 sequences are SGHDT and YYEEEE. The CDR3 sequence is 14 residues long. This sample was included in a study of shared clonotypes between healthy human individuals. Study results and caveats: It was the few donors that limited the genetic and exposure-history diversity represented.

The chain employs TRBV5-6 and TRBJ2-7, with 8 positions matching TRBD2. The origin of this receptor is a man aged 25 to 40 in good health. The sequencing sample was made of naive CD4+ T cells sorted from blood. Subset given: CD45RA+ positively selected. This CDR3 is CASSTGTRRYEQYF. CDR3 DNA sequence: TGTGCCAGCAGCACCGGGACTAGGAGGTACGAGCAGTACTTC.